This TCR beta chain was observed in a study of blood T cell repertoires in COVID-19. For the study at large: Some COVID-19 samples were acute and others convalescent; all came from the United States, Italy and Spain. T cells, B-cell-depleted T cells, or PBMCs provided the cDNA or gDNA that served as material.

In the authors' methods: Reference gene primer amplification gave estimated nucleated cell counts. Assay used: immunoSEQ multiplex PCR; TCRdb lists only in-frame clones, some missing. V and J calls and clone size are as listed in that table; D and trimming were resolved from the DNA. This sample has about 170,000 clones, with 65% to 85% found just once. CDR3 length equals 15 residues. Trimming shortened V by 4 bases and J by 4 bases, and 14 bases separated the two germline ends. Germline CDR1 is SGHTA and CDR2 is FQGTGA. The sample taken for sequencing was peripheral blood. This sequence joins TRBV7-3 and TRBJ2-1; possible D gene TRBD2, 6 bases. The origin of this receptor is a man in his 70s with active or convalescent COVID-19. The CDR3 reads CASSYIADPYNEQFF. The CDR3 nucleotides read TGTGCCAGCAGCTACATAGCGGACCCTTACAATGAGCAGTTCTTC.